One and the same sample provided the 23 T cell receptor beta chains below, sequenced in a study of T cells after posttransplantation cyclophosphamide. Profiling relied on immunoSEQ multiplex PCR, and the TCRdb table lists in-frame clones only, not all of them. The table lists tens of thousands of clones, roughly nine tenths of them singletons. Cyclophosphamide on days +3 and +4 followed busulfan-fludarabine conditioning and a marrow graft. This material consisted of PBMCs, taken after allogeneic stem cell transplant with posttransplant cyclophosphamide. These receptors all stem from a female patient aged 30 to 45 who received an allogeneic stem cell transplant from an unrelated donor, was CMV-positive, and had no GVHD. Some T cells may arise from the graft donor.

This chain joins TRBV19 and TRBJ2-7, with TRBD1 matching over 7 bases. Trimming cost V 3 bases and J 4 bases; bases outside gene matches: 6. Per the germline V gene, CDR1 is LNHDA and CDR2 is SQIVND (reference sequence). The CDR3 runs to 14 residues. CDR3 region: CASSISGQSYEQYF. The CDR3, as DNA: TGTGCCAGTAGTATTTCGGGACAGAGTTACGAGCAGTACTTC.

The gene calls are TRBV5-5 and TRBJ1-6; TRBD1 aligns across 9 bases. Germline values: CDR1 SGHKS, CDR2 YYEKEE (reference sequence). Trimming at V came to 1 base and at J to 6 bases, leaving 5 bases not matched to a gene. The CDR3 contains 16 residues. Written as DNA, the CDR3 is TGTGCCAGCAGCTTGTTGACAGGGGGTAGTAATTCACCCCTCCACTTT. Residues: CASSLLTGGSNSPLHF. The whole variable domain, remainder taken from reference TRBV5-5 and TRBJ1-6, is DAGVTQSPTHLIKTRGQQVTLRCSPISGHKSVSWYQQVLGQGPQFIFQYYEKEERGRGNFPDRFSARQFPNYSSELNVNALLLGDSALYLCASSLLTGGSNSPLHFGNGTRLTVT.

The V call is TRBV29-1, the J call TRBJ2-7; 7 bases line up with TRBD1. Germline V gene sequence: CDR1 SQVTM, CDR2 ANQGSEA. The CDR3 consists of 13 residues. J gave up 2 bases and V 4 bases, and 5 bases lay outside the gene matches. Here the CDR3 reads CSVVTGAAYEQYF. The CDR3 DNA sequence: TGCAGCGTTGTAACAGGGGCCGCCTACGAGCAGTACTTC.

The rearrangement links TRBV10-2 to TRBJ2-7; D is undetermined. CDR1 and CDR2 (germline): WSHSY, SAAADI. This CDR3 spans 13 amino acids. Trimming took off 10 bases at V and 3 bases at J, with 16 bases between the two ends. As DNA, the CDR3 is TGCGCCACTGAAGAACAGAGTCTCTACGAGCAGTACTTC. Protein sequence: CATEEQSLYEQYF.

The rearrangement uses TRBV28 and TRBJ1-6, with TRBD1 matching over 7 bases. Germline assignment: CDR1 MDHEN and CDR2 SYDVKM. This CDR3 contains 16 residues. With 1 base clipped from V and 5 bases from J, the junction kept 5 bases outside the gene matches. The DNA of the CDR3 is TGTGCCAGCAGTTTATACCGCAGGGGGGATAATTCACCCCTCCACTTT. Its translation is CASSLYRRGDNSPLHF.

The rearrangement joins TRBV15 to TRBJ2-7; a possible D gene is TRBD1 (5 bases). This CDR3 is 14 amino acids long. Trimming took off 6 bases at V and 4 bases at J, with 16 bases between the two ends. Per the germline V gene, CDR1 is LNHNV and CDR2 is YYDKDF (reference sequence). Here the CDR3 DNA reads TGTGCCACCAGTAGAACGGTCACAGGTTACGAGCAGTACTTC. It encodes CATSRTVTGYEQYF.

The CDR3 here is CASRPTGISSYEQYF. CDR3 nucleotide sequence: TGCGCCAGCAGGCCAACAGGGATATCGTCCTACGAGCAGTACTTC. The chain is built from TRBV4-1 and TRBJ2-7; TRBD1 might be the D (6 bases). The germline gives CDR1 MGHRA, CDR2 YSYEKL. CDR3 length: 15 residues. V was clipped by 6 bases and J by 1 base, with 16 bases between them.

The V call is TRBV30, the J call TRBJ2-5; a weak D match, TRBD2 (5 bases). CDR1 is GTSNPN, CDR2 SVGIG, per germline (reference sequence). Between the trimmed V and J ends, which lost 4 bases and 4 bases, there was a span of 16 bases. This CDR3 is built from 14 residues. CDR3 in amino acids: CAWNGKVFGETQYF. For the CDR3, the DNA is TGTGCCTGGAACGGGAAGGTATTCGGAGAGACCCAGTACTTC. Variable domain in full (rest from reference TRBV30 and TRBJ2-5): SQTIHQWPATLVQPVGSPLSLECTVEGTSNPNLYWYRQAAGRGLQLLFYSVGIGQISSEVPQNLSASRPQDRQFILSSKKLLLSDSGFYLCAWNGKVFGETQYFGPGTRLLVL.

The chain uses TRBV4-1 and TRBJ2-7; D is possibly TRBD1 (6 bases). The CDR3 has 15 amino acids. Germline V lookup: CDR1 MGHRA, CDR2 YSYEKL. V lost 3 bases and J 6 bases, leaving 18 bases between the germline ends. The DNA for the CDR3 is TGCGCCAGCAGCCATTGGGACAAGCCTCCCATCGAGCAGTACTTC. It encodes CASSHWDKPPIEQYF.

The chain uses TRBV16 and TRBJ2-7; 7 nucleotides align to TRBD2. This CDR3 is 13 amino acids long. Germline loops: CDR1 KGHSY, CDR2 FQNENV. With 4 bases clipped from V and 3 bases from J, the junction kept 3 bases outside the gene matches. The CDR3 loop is CASSPRGVYEQYF. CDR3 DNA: TGTGCCAGCAGCCCCCGGGGGGTCTACGAGCAGTACTTC.

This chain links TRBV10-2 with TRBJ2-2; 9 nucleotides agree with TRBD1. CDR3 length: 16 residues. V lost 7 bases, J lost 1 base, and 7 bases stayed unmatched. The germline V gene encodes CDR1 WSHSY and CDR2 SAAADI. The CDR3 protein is CASIPGQGRNTGELFF. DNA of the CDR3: TGCGCCAGCATACCGGGACAGGGACGGAACACCGGGGAGCTGTTTTTT.

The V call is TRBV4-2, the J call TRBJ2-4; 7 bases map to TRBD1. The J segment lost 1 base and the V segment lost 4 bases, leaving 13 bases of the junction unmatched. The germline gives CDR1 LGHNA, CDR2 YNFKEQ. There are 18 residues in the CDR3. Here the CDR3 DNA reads TGTGCCAGCAGCCCTGAGGGCGGCCCGACAGGGGCCAAAAACATTCAGTACTTC. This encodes CASSPEGGPTGAKNIQYF.

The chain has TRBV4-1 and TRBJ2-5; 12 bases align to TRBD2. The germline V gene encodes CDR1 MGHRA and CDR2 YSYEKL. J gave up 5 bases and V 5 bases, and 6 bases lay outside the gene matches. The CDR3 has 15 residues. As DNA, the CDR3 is TGCGCCAGCAGCGACTGGACTAGCGGGGCTGAGACCCAGTACTTC. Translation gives CASSDWTSGAETQYF.

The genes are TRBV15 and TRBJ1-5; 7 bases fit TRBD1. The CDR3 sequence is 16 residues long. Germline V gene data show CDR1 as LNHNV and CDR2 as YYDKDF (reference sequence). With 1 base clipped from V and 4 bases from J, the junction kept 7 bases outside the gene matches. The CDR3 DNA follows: TGTGCCACCAGCAGAGGTGACAGGGCGGGGAATCAGCCCCAGCATTTT. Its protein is CATSRGDRAGNQPQHF.

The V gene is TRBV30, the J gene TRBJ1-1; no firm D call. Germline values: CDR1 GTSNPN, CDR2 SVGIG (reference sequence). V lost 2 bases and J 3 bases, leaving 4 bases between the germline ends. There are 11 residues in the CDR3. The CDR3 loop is CAWSQYTEAFF. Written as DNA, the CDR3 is TGTGCCTGGAGTCAGTACACTGAAGCTTTCTTT.

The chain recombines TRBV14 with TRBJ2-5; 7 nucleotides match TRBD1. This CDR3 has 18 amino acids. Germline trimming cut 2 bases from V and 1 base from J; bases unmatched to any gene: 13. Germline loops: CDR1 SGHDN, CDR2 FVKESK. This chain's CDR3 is CASSQYFTGVMVQETQYF. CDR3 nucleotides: TGTGCCAGCAGCCAATACTTCACAGGGGTAATGGTCCAAGAGACCCAGTACTTC.

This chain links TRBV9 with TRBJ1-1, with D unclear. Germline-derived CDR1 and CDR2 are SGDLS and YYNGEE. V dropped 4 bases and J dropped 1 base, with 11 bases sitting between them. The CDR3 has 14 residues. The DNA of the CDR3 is TGTGCCAGCAGCTCCCGAGGCCCGAACACTGAAGCTTTCTTT. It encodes CASSSRGPNTEAFF.

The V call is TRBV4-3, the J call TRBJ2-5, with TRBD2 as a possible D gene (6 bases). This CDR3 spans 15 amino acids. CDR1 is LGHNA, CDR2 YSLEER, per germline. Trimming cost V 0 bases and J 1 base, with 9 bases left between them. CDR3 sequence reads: CASSQDGGTQETQYF. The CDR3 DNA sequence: TGCGCCAGCAGCCAAGATGGGGGGACCCAAGAGACCCAGTACTTC.

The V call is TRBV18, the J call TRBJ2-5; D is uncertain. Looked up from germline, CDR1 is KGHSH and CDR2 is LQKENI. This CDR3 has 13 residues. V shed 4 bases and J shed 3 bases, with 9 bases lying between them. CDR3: CASSRSREETQYF. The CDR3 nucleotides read TGTGCCAGCTCACGAAGCCGAGAAGAGACCCAGTACTTC.

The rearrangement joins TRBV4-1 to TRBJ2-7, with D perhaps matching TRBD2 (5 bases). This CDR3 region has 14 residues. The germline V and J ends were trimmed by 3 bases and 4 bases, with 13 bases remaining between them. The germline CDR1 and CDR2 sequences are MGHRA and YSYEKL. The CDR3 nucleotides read TGCGCCAGCAGCCACACAACTAGTTCTTACGAGCAGTACTTC. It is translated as CASSHTTSSYEQYF.

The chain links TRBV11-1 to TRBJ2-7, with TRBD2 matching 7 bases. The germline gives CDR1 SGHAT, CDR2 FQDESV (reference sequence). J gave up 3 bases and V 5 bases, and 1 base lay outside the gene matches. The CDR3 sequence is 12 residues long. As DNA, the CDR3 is TGTGCCAGCAGCGGGGGGGTCTACGAGCAGTACTTC. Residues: CASSGGVYEQYF.

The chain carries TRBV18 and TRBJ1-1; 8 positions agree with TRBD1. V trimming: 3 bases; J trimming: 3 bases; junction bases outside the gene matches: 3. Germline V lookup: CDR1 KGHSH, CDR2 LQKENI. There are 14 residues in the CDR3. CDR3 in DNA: TGTGCCAGCTCACCCCAGGGGGCGGACACTGAAGCTTTCTTT. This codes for CASSPQGADTEAFF. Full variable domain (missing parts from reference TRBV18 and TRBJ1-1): NAGVMQNPRHLVRRRGQEARLRCSPMKGHSHVYWYRQLPEEGLKFMVYLQKENIIDESGMPKERFSAEFPKEGPSILRIQQVVRGDSAAYFCASSPQGADTEAFFGQGTRLTVV.

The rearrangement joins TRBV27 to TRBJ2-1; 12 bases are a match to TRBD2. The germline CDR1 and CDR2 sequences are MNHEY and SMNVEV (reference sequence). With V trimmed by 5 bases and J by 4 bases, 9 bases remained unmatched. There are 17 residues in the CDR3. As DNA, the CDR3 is TGTGCCAGCAGTCCTGGACTAGCGGGGCTGGGTTACAATGAGCAGTTCTTC. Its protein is CASSPGLAGLGYNEQFF.